These T cell receptor beta chains were read from a single sample in a study of T cells in Graves' hyperthyroidism and ophthalmopathy. Via MiXCR, TCRdb re-called the multiplex PCR reads, giving one row per CDR3 protein. The data hold around 250,000 distinct CDR3 sequences, with more than 14% observed a single time. The source material was blood. These receptors were collected from a middle-aged woman with Graves' hyperthyroidism that later progressed to Graves' ophthalmopathy. Both conserved end residues are trimmed from each CDR3.

v_gene,CDR3aa
TRBV7-3,ASSREVQETQY
TRBV20-1,SARDYKIRGNEQF
TRBV15,ATSRDLLQGVAEAF
TRBV9,ASSVRVNTEAF
TRBV3-1,ASSQGTGGNQPQH
TRBV11-2,ASSLGTSGRADEQY
TRBV7-9,ASSLNTGGNHIQY
TRBV29-1,SVDHSASGKETQY
TRBV2,ASSKQQGGHGYT
TRBV5-1,ASSLLGGSAQH
TRBV25-1,ASSELTSGVQETQY
TRBV25-1,ASSEYPTGAAYEQY
TRBV6-1,ASSSATDTQY
TRBV7-3,ASSLTTGGKLF
TRBV27,ASSLSFGGQGVNEQY
TRBV11-2,ASSFRRDPTSSYNEQF
TRBV7-3,ASSPKGEQF
TRBV7-3,ASSSGGTRPPPAEAF
TRBV28,GSGTGLGNTIY
TRBV7-9,ASSDRTGKKQETQY
TRBV6-5,ASSYSTIGTSAETQY
TRBV20-1,SARDEGKITYEQY